The TCR beta chain described here comes from a study of blood T cell repertoires in COVID-19. Some clones are missing from TCRdb's copy, which holds only in-frame ones; the method was immunoSEQ multiplex PCR. The sample holds under 200,000 clones; 80% are singletons and the top ten take around 7%. Losses at the gene ends were 2 bases for V and 4 bases for J; bases not matched to a gene: 16. The CDR3 length is 19 residues. Looked up from germline, CDR1 is KGHSH and CDR2 is LQKENI. The sequencing sample was made of peripheral blood. This clonotype was sampled from a man between 70 and 80 years old with active or convalescent COVID-19. The rearrangement joins TRBV18 to TRBJ2-5; 10 positions match TRBD2. The CDR3 nucleotides are TGTGCCAGCTCACCAAGGGCTAGCGGGAGCCGAACGGGTAGAGAGACCCAGTACTTC. This gives the protein CASSPRASGSRTGRETQYF.